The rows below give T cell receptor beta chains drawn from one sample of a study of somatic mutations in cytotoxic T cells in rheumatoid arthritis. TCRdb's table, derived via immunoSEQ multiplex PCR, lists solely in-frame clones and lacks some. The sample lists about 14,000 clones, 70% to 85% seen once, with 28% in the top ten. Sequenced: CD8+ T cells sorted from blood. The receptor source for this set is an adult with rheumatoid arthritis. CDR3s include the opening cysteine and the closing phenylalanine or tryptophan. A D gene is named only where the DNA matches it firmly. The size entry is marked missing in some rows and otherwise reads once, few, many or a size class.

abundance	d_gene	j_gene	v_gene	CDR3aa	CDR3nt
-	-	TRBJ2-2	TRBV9	CASSVRRWETNTGELFF	TGTGCCAGCAGCGTCCGCCGATGGGAGACCAACACCGGGGAGCTGTTTTTT
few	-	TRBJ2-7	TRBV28	CASSTRDNSYEQYF	TGTGCCAGCAGCACCCGGGACAACTCCTACGAGCAGTACTTC
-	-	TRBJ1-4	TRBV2	CASSVYRRTNEKLFF	TGTGCCAGCAGTGTTTACAGGCGAACAAACGAAAAACTGTTTTTT
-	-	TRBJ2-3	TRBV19	CASSIKTLPSTDTQYF	TGTGCCAGTAGTATTAAGACACTCCCAAGCACAGATACGCAGTATTTT
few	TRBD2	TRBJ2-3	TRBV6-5	CASSYEGLAAADTQYF	TGTGCCAGCAGTTACGAGGGACTAGCAGCGGCAGATACGCAGTATTTT
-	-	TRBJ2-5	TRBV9	CASSVEADQYQETQYF	TGTGCCAGCAGCGTAGAGGCAGATCAGTACCAAGAGACCCAGTACTTC
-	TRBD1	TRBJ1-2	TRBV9	CASSFRDRGGGYTF	TGTGCCAGCAGCTTCCGGGACAGGGGAGGAGGCTACACCTTC
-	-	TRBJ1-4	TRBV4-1	CASSQGREAKLFF	TGCGCCAGCAGCCAAGGTCGAGAAGCAAAACTGTTTTTT
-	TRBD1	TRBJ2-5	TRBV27	CASTSVGDRARETQYF	TGTGCCAGTACGTCCGTGGGGGACAGGGCTCGAGAGACCCAGTACTTC
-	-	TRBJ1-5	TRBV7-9	CASSWETNQPQHF	TGTGCCAGCAGCTGGGAGACAAATCAGCCCCAGCATTTT